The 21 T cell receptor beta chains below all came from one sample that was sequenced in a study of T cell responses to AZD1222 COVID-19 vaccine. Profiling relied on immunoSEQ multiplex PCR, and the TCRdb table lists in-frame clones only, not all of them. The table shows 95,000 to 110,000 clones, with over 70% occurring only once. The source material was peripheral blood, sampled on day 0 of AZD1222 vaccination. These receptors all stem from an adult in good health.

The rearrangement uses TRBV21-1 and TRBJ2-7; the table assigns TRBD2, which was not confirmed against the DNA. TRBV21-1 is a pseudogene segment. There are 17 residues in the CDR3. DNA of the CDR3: TGTGCCAGCAGCAAAGGGCCTAGCAAGTTCTTGGCCTACGAGCAGTACTTC. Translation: CASSKGPSKFLAYEQYF.

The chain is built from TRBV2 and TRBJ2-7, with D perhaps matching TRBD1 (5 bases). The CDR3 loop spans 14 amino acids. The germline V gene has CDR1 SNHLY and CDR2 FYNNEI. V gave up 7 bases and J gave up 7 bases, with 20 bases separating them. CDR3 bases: TGTGCCAGCACCAAGGGGATCCTGACGCGAGAGCAGTACTTC. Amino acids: CASTKGILTREQYF.

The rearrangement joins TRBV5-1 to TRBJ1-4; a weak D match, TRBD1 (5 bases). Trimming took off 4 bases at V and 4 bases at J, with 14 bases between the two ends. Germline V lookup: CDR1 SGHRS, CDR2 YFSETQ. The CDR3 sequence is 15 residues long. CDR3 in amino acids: CASSDGTVLNEKLFF. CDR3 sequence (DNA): TGCGCCAGCAGCGACGGGACGGTCCTTAATGAAAAACTGTTTTTT.

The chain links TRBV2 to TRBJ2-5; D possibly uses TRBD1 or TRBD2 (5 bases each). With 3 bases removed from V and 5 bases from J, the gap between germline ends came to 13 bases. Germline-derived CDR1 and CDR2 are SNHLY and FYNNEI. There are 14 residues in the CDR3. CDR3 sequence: CASSENLGVETQYF. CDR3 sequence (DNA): TGTGCCAGCAGTGAGAATCTGGGGGTGGAGACCCAGTACTTC.

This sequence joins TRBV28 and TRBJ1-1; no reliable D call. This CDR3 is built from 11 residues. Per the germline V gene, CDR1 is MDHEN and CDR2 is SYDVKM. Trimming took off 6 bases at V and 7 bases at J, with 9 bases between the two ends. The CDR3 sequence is CASRVRLEAFF. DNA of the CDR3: TGTGCCAGCAGGGTTCGTCTTGAAGCTTTCTTT.

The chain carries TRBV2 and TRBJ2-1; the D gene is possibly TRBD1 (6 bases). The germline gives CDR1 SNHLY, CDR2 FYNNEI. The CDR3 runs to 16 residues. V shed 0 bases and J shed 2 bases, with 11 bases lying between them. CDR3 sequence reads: CASSEAIQGAYNEQFF. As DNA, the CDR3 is TGTGCCAGCAGTGAAGCGATACAGGGAGCCTACAATGAGCAGTTCTTC.

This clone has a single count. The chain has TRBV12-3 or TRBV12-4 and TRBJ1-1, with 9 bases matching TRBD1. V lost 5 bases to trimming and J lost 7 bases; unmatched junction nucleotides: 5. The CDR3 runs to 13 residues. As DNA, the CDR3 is TGTGCCAGCAGTCGGACAGGGGTGGATGAAGCTTTCTTT. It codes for CASSRTGVDEAFF.

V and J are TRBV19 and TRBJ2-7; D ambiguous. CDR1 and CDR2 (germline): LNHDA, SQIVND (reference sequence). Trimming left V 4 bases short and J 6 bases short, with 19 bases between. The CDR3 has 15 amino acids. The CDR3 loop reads CASSSPYRTASEQYF. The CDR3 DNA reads TGTGCCAGTAGTAGCCCATACCGGACGGCATCCGAGCAGTACTTC.

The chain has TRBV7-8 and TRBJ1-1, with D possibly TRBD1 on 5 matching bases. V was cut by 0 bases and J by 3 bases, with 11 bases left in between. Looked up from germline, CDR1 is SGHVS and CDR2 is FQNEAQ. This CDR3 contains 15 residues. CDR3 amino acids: CASSLALGRDTEAFF. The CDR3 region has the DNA TGTGCCAGCAGCTTAGCGTTGGGCAGGGACACTGAAGCTTTCTTT.

The CDR3 region has the DNA TGTGCCAGCAGTCCTTCCTCTAGCGGGAGGGCCGGGGTGCAGTATTTT. Its protein is CASSPSSSGRAGVQYF. The rearrangement links TRBV28 to TRBJ2-3, with 12 nucleotides matching TRBD2. The CDR3 runs to 16 residues. The V gene end was trimmed by 5 bases and the J gene end by 11 bases; junction bases not matched to a gene: 14. Germline CDR1 is MDHEN and CDR2 is SYDVKM.

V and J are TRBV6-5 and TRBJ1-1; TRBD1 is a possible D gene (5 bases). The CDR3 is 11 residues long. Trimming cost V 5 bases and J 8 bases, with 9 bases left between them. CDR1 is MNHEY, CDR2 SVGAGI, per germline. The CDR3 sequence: CASSRQKEAFF. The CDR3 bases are TGTGCCAGCAGTCGACAGAAGGAAGCTTTCTTT.

CDR3 nucleotide sequence: TGTGCCAGCAGTTACTCGCAGGGGGCTAATGAAAAACTGTTTTTT. Translation gives CASSYSQGANEKLFF. The chain employs TRBV6-2 or TRBV6-3 and TRBJ1-4, with 7 nucleotides matching TRBD1. The length of the CDR3 is 15 residues. V trimming: 0 bases; J trimming: 3 bases; junction bases outside the gene matches: 1. Per the germline V gene, CDR1 is MNHEY and CDR2 is SVGEGT.

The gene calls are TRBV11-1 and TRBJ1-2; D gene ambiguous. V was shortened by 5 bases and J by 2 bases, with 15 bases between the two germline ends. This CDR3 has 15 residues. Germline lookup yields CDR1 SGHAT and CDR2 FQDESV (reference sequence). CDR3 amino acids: CASSGESKGNYGYTF. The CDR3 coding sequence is TGTGCCAGCAGCGGGGAGTCAAAAGGGAACTATGGCTACACCTTC.

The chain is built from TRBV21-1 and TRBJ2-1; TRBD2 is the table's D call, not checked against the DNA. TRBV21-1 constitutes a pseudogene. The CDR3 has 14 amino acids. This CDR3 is CASSRNGGLYEQFF. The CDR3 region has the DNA TGTGCCAGCAGCAGGAACGGGGGGCTCTATGAGCAGTTCTTC.

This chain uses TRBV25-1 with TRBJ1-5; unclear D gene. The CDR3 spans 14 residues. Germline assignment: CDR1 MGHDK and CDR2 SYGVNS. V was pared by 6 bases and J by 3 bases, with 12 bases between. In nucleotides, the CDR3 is TGTGCCAGCAGCGGGAGCGGTGTCAATCAGCCCCAGCATTTT. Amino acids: CASSGSGVNQPQHF.

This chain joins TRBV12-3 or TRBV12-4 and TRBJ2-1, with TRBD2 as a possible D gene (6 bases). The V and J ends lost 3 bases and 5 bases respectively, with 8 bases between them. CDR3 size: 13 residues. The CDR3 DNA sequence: TGTGCCAGCAGTTTTCGACTAGACAATGAGCAGTTCTTC. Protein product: CASSFRLDNEQFF.

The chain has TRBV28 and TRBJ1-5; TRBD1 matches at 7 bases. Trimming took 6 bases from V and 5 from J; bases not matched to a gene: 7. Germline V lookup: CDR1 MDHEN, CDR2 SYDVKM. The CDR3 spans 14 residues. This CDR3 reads CASRQQGSDQPQHF. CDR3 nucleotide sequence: TGTGCCAGCAGACAACAGGGGTCGGATCAGCCCCAGCATTTT.

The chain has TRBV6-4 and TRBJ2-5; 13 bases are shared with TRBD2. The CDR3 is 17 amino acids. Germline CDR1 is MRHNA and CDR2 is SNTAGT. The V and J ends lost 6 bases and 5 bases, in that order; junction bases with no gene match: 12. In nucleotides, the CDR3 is TGTGCCAGCAGCCCTACCTCAGGACTAGCGGGAGTGGAGACCCAGTACTTC. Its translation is CASSPTSGLAGVETQYF.

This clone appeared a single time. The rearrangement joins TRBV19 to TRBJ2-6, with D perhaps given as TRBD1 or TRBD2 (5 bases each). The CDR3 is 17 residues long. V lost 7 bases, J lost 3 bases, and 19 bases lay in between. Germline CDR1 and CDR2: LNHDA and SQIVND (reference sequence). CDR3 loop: CASTPLGEKGGANVLTF. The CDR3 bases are TGTGCCAGTACCCCTCTGGGGGAGAAGGGTGGGGCCAACGTCCTGACTTTC.

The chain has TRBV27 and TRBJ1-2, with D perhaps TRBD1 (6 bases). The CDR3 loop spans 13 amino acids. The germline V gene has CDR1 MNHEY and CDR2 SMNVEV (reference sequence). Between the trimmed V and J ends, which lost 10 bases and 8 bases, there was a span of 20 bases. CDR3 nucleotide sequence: TGTGCCACCTCCTTCGTGGGGGGCGACGGCTACACCTTC. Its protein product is CATSFVGGDGYTF.

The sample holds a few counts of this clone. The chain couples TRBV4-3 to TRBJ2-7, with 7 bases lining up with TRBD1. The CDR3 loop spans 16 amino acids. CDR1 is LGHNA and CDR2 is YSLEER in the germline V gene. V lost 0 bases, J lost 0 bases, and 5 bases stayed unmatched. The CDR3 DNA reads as TGCGCCAGCAGCCAAGACGGGACAGATTCCTCCTACGAGCAGTACTTC. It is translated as CASSQDGTDSSYEQYF.